These T cell receptor beta chains were read from a single sample in a study of shared T cell receptors in the human thymus. Sequencing was performed with immunoSEQ multiplex PCR; in TCRdb, only in-frame clones are kept and a portion is missing. In the table there are more than 550,000 clones, about 89% of which are singletons. This sample also appeared in a second study, on human thymus T cells.

Sequencing input: thymocytes. Receptors were obtained from a boy in the first two years of life with a congenital heart defect. Each CDR3 is given with its conserved first and last residue. The order of the fields is V gene, D gene, clone size, J gene, CDR3 protein, CDR3 DNA. D genes are given only for firm matches. The listing skips clone size in some rows; elsewhere it reads once, few, many or a size class.

v_gene: TRBV7-9; d_gene: TRBD2; abundance: .; j_gene: TRBJ2-1; CDR3aa: CASYGLAAYNEQFF; CDR3nt: TGTGCCAGCTATGGACTAGCGGCCTACAATGAGCAGTTCTTC
v_gene: TRBV19; d_gene: .; abundance: .; j_gene: TRBJ2-3; CDR3aa: CASSNSGQHTDTQYF; CDR3nt: TGTGCCAGTAGTAATTCAGGGCAGCACACAGATACGCAGTATTTT
v_gene: TRBV6-5; d_gene: .; abundance: .; j_gene: TRBJ2-3; CDR3aa: CASSYSSGFSTDTQYF; CDR3nt: TGTGCCAGCAGTTACTCAAGCGGGTTTAGCACAGATACGCAGTATTTT
v_gene: TRBV5-1; d_gene: .; abundance: few; j_gene: TRBJ2-1; CDR3aa: CASRSFRGDEQFF; CDR3nt: TGCGCCAGCAGGTCCTTCAGAGGCGATGAGCAGTTCTTC
v_gene: TRBV7-2; d_gene: TRBD2; abundance: .; j_gene: TRBJ2-1; CDR3aa: CASSYALAGGYNEQFF; CDR3nt: TGTGCCAGCAGCTACGCACTAGCGGGGGGCTACAATGAGCAGTTCTTC
v_gene: TRBV18; d_gene: .; abundance: .; j_gene: TRBJ1-1; CDR3aa: CASSPKAKETEAFF; CDR3nt: TGTGCCAGCTCACCAAAGGCTAAGGAGACTGAAGCTTTCTTT
v_gene: TRBV27; d_gene: TRBD2; abundance: .; j_gene: TRBJ2-7; CDR3aa: CASKRLAGADYEQYF; CDR3nt: TGTGCCAGCAAGAGACTAGCGGGAGCTGACTACGAGCAGTACTTC
v_gene: TRBV18; d_gene: TRBD1; abundance: .; j_gene: TRBJ1-2; CDR3aa: CASPGGASGYTF; CDR3nt: TGTGCCAGCCCAGGGGGCGCGTCCGGCTACACCTTC
v_gene: TRBV5-6; d_gene: .; abundance: .; j_gene: TRBJ2-7; CDR3aa: CASSLGPRIYEQYF; CDR3nt: TGTGCCAGCAGCTTGGGACCTAGGATCTACGAGCAGTACTTC
v_gene: TRBV14; d_gene: TRBD2; abundance: .; j_gene: TRBJ2-5; CDR3aa: CASSQRVAGVVETQYF; CDR3nt: TGTGCCAGCAGCCAACGGGTAGCGGGAGTTGTAGAGACCCAGTACTTC
v_gene: TRBV19; d_gene: TRBD2; abundance: few; j_gene: TRBJ2-2; CDR3aa: CASSIGQGLARNTGELFF; CDR3nt: TGTGCCAGTAGTATAGGCCAAGGACTAGCACGAAACACCGGGGAGCTGTTTTTT
v_gene: TRBV6-1; d_gene: TRBD1; abundance: .; j_gene: TRBJ2-6; CDR3aa: CASSELVGTGGSSGANVLTF; CDR3nt: TGTGCCAGCAGTGAATTAGTAGGGACAGGGGGATCCTCTGGGGCCAACGTCCTGACTTTC
v_gene: TRBV27; d_gene: .; abundance: .; j_gene: TRBJ2-1; CDR3aa: CASSRPWGPSYNEQFF; CDR3nt: TGTGCCAGCAGTCGCCCTTGGGGGCCCTCCTACAATGAGCAGTTCTTC
v_gene: TRBV29-1; d_gene: .; abundance: .; j_gene: TRBJ2-7; CDR3aa: CSVVRGGEQYF; CDR3nt: TGCAGCGTTGTGAGGGGGGGAGAGCAGTACTTC
v_gene: TRBV27; d_gene: TRBD2; abundance: .; j_gene: TRBJ2-4; CDR3aa: CASSLKGGAKNIQYF; CDR3nt: TGTGCCAGCAGTTTAAAGGGAGGGGCCAAAAACATTCAGTACTTC
v_gene: TRBV5-4; d_gene: .; abundance: .; j_gene: TRBJ2-3; CDR3aa: CASSRKTGTSPTDTQYF; CDR3nt: TGTGCCAGCAGCCGAAAGACCGGGACTTCGCCCACAGATACGCAGTATTTT
v_gene: TRBV28; d_gene: TRBD1; abundance: once; j_gene: TRBJ2-7; CDR3aa: CASRGDREKQYF; CDR3nt: TGTGCCAGCAGGGGGGACAGGGAGAAGCAGTACTTC
v_gene: TRBV30; d_gene: TRBD2; abundance: .; j_gene: TRBJ2-1; CDR3aa: CAWSVASGYPSSYNEQFF; CDR3nt: TGTGCCTGGAGTGTAGCTAGCGGGTATCCGAGCTCCTACAATGAGCAGTTCTTC
v_gene: TRBV7-9; d_gene: TRBD1; abundance: once; j_gene: TRBJ1-2; CDR3aa: CASSLRTGWGKYGYTF; CDR3nt: TGTGCCAGCAGCTTAAGGACAGGGTGGGGGAAATATGGCTACACCTTC
v_gene: TRBV4-3; d_gene: TRBD1; abundance: once; j_gene: TRBJ2-7; CDR3aa: CASSQEGPTTGKWSYEQYF; CDR3nt: TGCGCCAGCAGCCAAGAGGGTCCGACGACAGGGAAGTGGTCCTACGAGCAGTACTTC
v_gene: TRBV15; d_gene: TRBD1; abundance: .; j_gene: TRBJ1-5; CDR3aa: CATSRDSTGKSGSNQPQHF; CDR3nt: TGTGCCACCAGCAGAGATTCGACAGGGAAGAGTGGGAGCAATCAGCCCCAGCATTTT
v_gene: TRBV21-1; d_gene: .; abundance: .; j_gene: TRBJ2-2; CDR3aa: CASSPGRGWNTGELFF; CDR3nt: TGTGCCAGCAGCCCCGGCCGGGGGTGGAACACCGGGGAGCTGTTTTTT
v_gene: TRBV5-1; d_gene: .; abundance: .; j_gene: TRBJ2-6; CDR3aa: CASSLDVLPGLNSGANVLTF; CDR3nt: TGCGCCAGCAGCTTGGATGTATTACCGGGACTGAACTCTGGGGCCAACGTCCTGACTTTC
v_gene: TRBV7-2; d_gene: TRBD1; abundance: .; j_gene: TRBJ1-2; CDR3aa: CASSSGQDLGGYTF; CDR3nt: TGTGCCAGCAGCTCCGGACAGGACTTGGGTGGCTACACCTTC
v_gene: TRBV9; d_gene: TRBD2; abundance: few; j_gene: TRBJ2-3; CDR3aa: CASSVGTSGIPSTDTQYF; CDR3nt: TGTGCCAGCAGCGTAGGGACTAGCGGGATACCTAGCACAGATACGCAGTATTTT
v_gene: TRBV27; d_gene: .; abundance: .; j_gene: TRBJ2-1; CDR3aa: CASTSTMLSDEQFF; CDR3nt: TGTGCCAGCACCTCGACTATGTTATCCGATGAGCAGTTCTTC
v_gene: TRBV2; d_gene: .; abundance: .; j_gene: TRBJ2-1; CDR3aa: CASSELGSNEQFF; CDR3nt: TGTGCCAGCAGTGAATTGGGCTCCAATGAGCAGTTCTTC
v_gene: TRBV27; d_gene: TRBD1; abundance: .; j_gene: TRBJ1-3; CDR3aa: CATKGTGLGNTIYF; CDR3nt: TGTGCCACCAAAGGGACAGGATTAGGAAACACCATATATTTT